A single sample is the source of the 32 T cell receptor beta chains below, sequenced in a study of T cell responses to AZD1222 COVID-19 vaccine. Method: immunoSEQ multiplex PCR; TCRdb's copy keeps in-frame clones and lacks some. The sample lists under 200,000 clones, just over 90% seen once, with 0.99% in the top ten. The material sequenced was peripheral blood, taken on day 0 of AZD1222 vaccination. These receptors were collected from an adult in good health.

CDR3 protein: CASGTLTNTDTQYF. Here the CDR3 DNA reads TGCGCCAGCGGCACTTTAACCAACACAGATACGCAGTATTTT. The chain uses TRBV5-1 and TRBJ2-3, with D uncertain. CDR1 is SGHRS, CDR2 YFSETQ, per germline. Trimming pared 7 bases from V and 2 bases from J, leaving 14 bases between. This CDR3 region has 14 residues.

The J gene is TRBJ2-3, the V gene TRBV29-1; D is uncertain. Trimming removed 6 bases from V and 2 bases from J, with 3 bases in between. From germline, CDR1 is SQVTM and CDR2 ANQGSEA. CDR3 length: 10 residues. In DNA form, the CDR3 reads TGCAGCGTCTTCACAGATACGCAGTATTTT. It yields the protein CSVFTDTQYF.

The rearrangement links TRBV19 to TRBJ1-2; D is uncertain. With 6 bases removed from V and 2 bases from J, the gap between germline ends came to 10 bases. Germline CDR1 is LNHDA and CDR2 is SQIVND (reference sequence). The CDR3 loop spans 13 amino acids. CDR3 nucleotide sequence: TGTGCCAGTAGGAAGGGAGGGAACTATGGCTACACCTTC. It is translated as CASRKGGNYGYTF.

This clone was detected only a few times. V gene TRBV5-1 combines with J gene TRBJ2-2; D call uncertain. CDR1 is SGHRS, CDR2 YFSETQ, per germline. CDR3 length equals 14 residues. Trimming cost V 3 bases and J 1 base, with 7 bases left between them. The CDR3 reads CASSSIGNTGELFF. The CDR3 region has the DNA TGCGCCAGCAGCTCAATAGGGAACACCGGGGAGCTGTTTTTT. Using reference TRBV5-1 and TRBJ2-2 for the parts outside the CDR3, the full variable domain is KAGVTQTPRYLIKTRGQQVTLSCSPISGHRSVSWYQQTPGQGLQFLFEYFSETQRNKGNFPGRFSGRQFSNSRSEMNVSTLELGDSALYLCASSSIGNTGELFFGEGSRLTVL.

The chain links TRBV7-8 to TRBJ1-4; no clear D gene. The germline CDR1 and CDR2 sequences are SGHVS and FQNEAQ. V lost 0 bases and J lost 1, with 9 bases in between. The CDR3 covers 16 residues. Here the CDR3 reads CASSLASGGTNEKLFF. The CDR3 bases are TGTGCCAGCAGCTTAGCGTCGGGCGGAACTAATGAAAAACTGTTTTTT.

The table lists this clone with many counts. This chain connects TRBV15 to TRBJ2-3; 11 bases line up with TRBD2. V gave up 0 bases and J gave up 14 bases; unmatched junction bases: 7. This CDR3 comprises 14 residues. Germline V gives CDR1 LNHNV, CDR2 YYDKDF (reference sequence). The DNA of the CDR3 is TGTGCCACCAGCAGAGATTTACCTAGCGGGGGGTCGTATTTT. It yields the protein CATSRDLPSGGSYF.

V usage is TRBV6-5 and J usage is TRBJ1-2; no clear D. The CDR3 loop spans 14 amino acids. V dropped 2 bases and J dropped 8 bases, with 15 bases sitting between them. Germline CDR1 MNHEY, CDR2 SVGAGI. The CDR3 loop reads CASSYGPRAGGYTF. In DNA, the CDR3 is TGTGCCAGCAGTTACGGGCCTCGAGCGGGGGGCTACACCTTC.

The chain employs TRBV10-2 and TRBJ2-3; 9 positions agree with TRBD2. The CDR3 consists of 14 residues. Looked up from germline, CDR1 is WSHSY and CDR2 is SAAADI. V was clipped by 10 bases and J by 2 bases; unmatched bases: 7. The chain's CDR3 is CAILSGRLTDTQYF. CDR3 nucleotide sequence: TGCGCCATCCTTAGCGGGAGACTCACAGATACGCAGTATTTT.

This clone was detected only once. V and J are TRBV27 and TRBJ1-2; possibly TRBD1 for D (5 bases). This CDR3 region has 13 residues. V was cut by 2 bases and J by 2 bases, with 6 bases left in between. CDR1 is MNHEY, CDR2 SMNVEV, per germline (reference sequence). The CDR3: CASSLKGNYGYTF. The CDR3 DNA reads TGTGCCAGCAGTTTAAAGGGGAACTATGGCTACACCTTC.

The chain has TRBV3-1 (or the pseudogene TRBV3-2) and TRBJ2-2; D not resolved. Germline V gives CDR1 LGHDT, CDR2 YNNKEL (reference sequence). The CDR3 has 12 residues. Trimming removed 2 bases from V and 5 bases from J, with 3 bases in between. CDR3 in amino acids: CASSQRTGELFF. In DNA form, the CDR3 reads TGTGCCAGCAGCCAACGTACCGGGGAGCTGTTTTTT.

The rearrangement links TRBV11-2 to TRBJ1-2; a weak D match, TRBD1 (6 bases). The CDR3 sequence is 13 residues long. Germline CDR1 is SGHAT and CDR2 is FQNNGV. Trimming pared 5 bases from V and 6 bases from J, leaving 13 bases between. CDR3 DNA: TGTGCCAGCAGCCCTTCAGGGGCAAATGGCTACACCTTC. Protein product: CASSPSGANGYTF.

The chain recombines TRBV21-1 with TRBJ1-2. TRBV21-1 counts as a pseudogene. This CDR3 comprises 14 residues. CDR3 residues: CASSKVDFPGGYTF. The CDR3 DNA reads as TGTGCCAGCAGCAAAGTAGATTTCCCGGGGGGCTACACCTTC.

The gene calls are TRBV18 and TRBJ1-1; 7 bases fit TRBD1. The ends lost 3 bases at V and 2 bases at J; junction bases unmatched: 9. CDR1 and CDR2 (germline): KGHSH, LQKENI. The CDR3 covers 16 residues. The CDR3 nucleotides are TGTGCCAGCTCACCTATTACAGGGGCCATCAACACTGAAGCTTTCTTT. It encodes CASSPITGAINTEAFF. Using reference TRBV18 and TRBJ1-1 for the parts outside the CDR3, the full variable domain is NAGVMQNPRHLVRRRGQEARLRCSPMKGHSHVYWYRQLPEEGLKFMVYLQKENIIDESGMPKERFSAEFPKEGPSILRIQQVVRGDSAAYFCASSPITGAINTEAFFGQGTRLTVV.

The V call is TRBV23-1, the J call TRBJ2-7, with D possibly matching TRBD1 (6 bases). TRBV23-1 falls under the ORF class, with uncertain function. V gave up 6 bases and J gave up 3 bases, with 15 bases separating them. This CDR3 spans 14 amino acids. The CDR3, as DNA: TGCGCCAGCAGGGGTAGGGGACACTTCTACGAGCAGTACTTC. It yields the protein CASRGRGHFYEQYF.

The gene calls are TRBV15 and TRBJ2-4, with D perhaps given as TRBD1 or TRBD2 (6 bases each). Trimming left V 5 bases short and J 1 base short, with 12 bases between. The germline V gene encodes CDR1 LNHNV and CDR2 YYDKDF (reference sequence). This CDR3 is built from 15 residues. The DNA for the CDR3 is TGTGCCACCAGCGGAGGGGGAGTTGCCAAAAACATTCAGTACTTC. Its translation is CATSGGGVAKNIQYF.

This rearrangement joins TRBV6-5 to TRBJ2-3; D gene uncertain. The germline CDR1 and CDR2 sequences are MNHEY and SVGAGI. CDR3 size: 14 residues. The V and J ends lost 6 bases and 0 bases respectively, with 10 bases between them. CDR3 nucleotides: TGTGCCAGCAGGAGATACATCAGCACAGATACGCAGTATTTT. This codes for CASRRYISTDTQYF.

The J gene is TRBJ2-7, the V gene TRBV6-5, with 9 nucleotides matching TRBD2. V was pared by 5 bases and J by 6 bases, with 11 bases of the junction left unmatched. The CDR3 consists of 15 residues. The germline gives CDR1 MNHEY, CDR2 SVGAGI. The CDR3 DNA reads TGTGCCAGCAGTCCTATAGCGGGGGTTCATTTCGAGCAGTACTTC. Translation gives CASSPIAGVHFEQYF.

J is TRBJ1-5 and V is TRBV18; tentative D call: TRBD1 (5 bases). The CDR3 is 14 residues long. V lost 5 bases, J lost 1 base, and 9 bases lay in between. Germline CDR1 is KGHSH and CDR2 is LQKENI. The CDR3 sequence: CASSLGGSNQPQHF. The DNA of the CDR3 is TGTGCCAGCTCATTGGGGGGAAGCAATCAGCCCCAGCATTTT.

V is TRBV7-2 and J is TRBJ2-7; 9 nucleotides match TRBD2. The V segment lost 6 bases and the J segment 3 bases; nucleotides outside the gene matches: 9. The CDR3 consists of 15 residues. Looked up from germline, CDR1 is SGHTA and CDR2 is FQGNSA. The CDR3 bases are TGTGCCAGCAGACTGACTAGCGGTCCGTACTACGAGCAGTACTTC. It codes for CASRLTSGPYYEQYF.

The chain is built from TRBV11-3 and TRBJ2-1, with TRBD2 identical over 7 bases. Germline V gives CDR1 SGHNT, CDR2 YENEEA. J lost 0 bases, V lost 5 bases, and 4 bases had no gene match. The CDR3 sequence is 15 residues long. CDR3 loop: CASSLSGGSYNEQFF. Written as DNA, the CDR3 is TGTGCCAGCAGCCTCTCGGGGGGCTCCTACAATGAGCAGTTCTTC.

This chain links TRBV5-5 with TRBJ1-3; the D is unclear. CDR1 and CDR2 (germline): SGHKS, YYEKEE (reference sequence). This CDR3 region has 15 residues. With 4 bases removed from V and 0 bases from J, the gap between germline ends came to 11 bases. CDR3 sequence: CASSRDGNSGNTIYF. CDR3 in DNA: TGTGCCAGCAGCCGCGACGGAAACTCTGGAAACACCATATATTTT.

V is TRBV10-2 and J is TRBJ2-1, with 15 bases matching TRBD2. The CDR3 covers 19 residues. The germline gives CDR1 WSHSY, CDR2 SAAADI. With 5 bases clipped from V and 5 bases from J, the junction kept 13 bases outside the gene matches. The chain's CDR3 is CASSSYGLAGGPHNNEQFF. The CDR3 DNA follows: TGCGCCAGCAGTTCTTACGGACTAGCGGGAGGGCCCCACAACAATGAGCAGTTCTTC.

The chain joins TRBV29-1 to TRBJ1-1; TRBD1 matches at 9 bases. The CDR3 consists of 17 residues. Germline V gives CDR1 SQVTM, CDR2 ANQGSEA. Germline trimming cut 0 bases from V and 10 bases from J; bases unmatched to any gene: 18. The CDR3 protein is CSVEDWQGQGESSIAFF. The CDR3 nucleotides read TGCAGCGTTGAAGATTGGCAGGGACAGGGCGAATCTTCGATAGCTTTCTTT.

The V gene is TRBV27, the J gene TRBJ1-2; D not certain. Trimming shortened V by 5 bases and J by 2 bases, and 9 bases separated the two germline ends. Germline V gene sequence: CDR1 MNHEY, CDR2 SMNVEV (reference sequence). This CDR3 has 13 residues. CDR3 region: CASSTGRNYGYTF. CDR3 sequence (DNA): TGTGCCAGCAGTACGGGCAGAAACTATGGCTACACCTTC.

V gene TRBV7-3 combines with J gene TRBJ1-5; D remains ambiguous. Trimming cost V 1 base and J 3 bases, with 10 bases left between them. Germline lookup yields CDR1 SGHTA and CDR2 FQGTGA. The CDR3 is 15 amino acids. CDR3 DNA: TGTGCCAGCAGCTTAATCTGGCCCACCAATCAGCCCCAGCATTTT. This sequence encodes CASSLIWPTNQPQHF.

V usage is TRBV28 and J usage is TRBJ1-5; D is possibly TRBD1 (5 bases). V lost 3 bases and J lost 6, with 6 bases in between. The CDR3 runs to 12 residues. Germline V gene data show CDR1 as MDHEN and CDR2 as SYDVKM. CDR3 DNA: TGTGCCAGCAGTTTGGGGACTCAGCCCCAGCATTTT. Its translation is CASSLGTQPQHF.

The chain links TRBV19 to TRBJ1-4, with 7 nucleotides matching TRBD1. Looked up from germline, CDR1 is LNHDA and CDR2 is SQIVND (reference sequence). J lost 8 bases, V lost 7 bases, and 10 bases had no gene match. This CDR3 region has 14 residues. This CDR3 is CASTLTGRLEKLFF. The CDR3 DNA is TGTGCCAGTACCTTGACAGGGAGATTAGAAAAACTGTTTTTT.

This clone is a singleton in its sample. V and J are TRBV11-3 and TRBJ2-1; 13 bases line up with TRBD2. The germline V gene encodes CDR1 SGHNT and CDR2 YENEEA. The CDR3 runs 18 residues. The junction had 12 bases not matched to a gene; V was cut back by 5 bases and J by 5 bases. The CDR3 spells CASSGTSGTLSSDNEQFF. The CDR3 DNA reads as TGTGCCAGCAGCGGGACTAGCGGGACCTTAAGTTCCGACAATGAGCAGTTCTTC. The full variable domain, with the rest looked up from reference TRBV11-3 and TRBJ2-1, is EAGVVQSPRYKIIEKKQPVAFWCNPISGHNTLYWYLQNLGQGPELLIRYENEEAVDDSQLPKDRFSAERLKGVDSTLKIQPAELGDSAVYLCASSGTSGTLSSDNEQFFGPGTRLTVL.

This chain connects TRBV7-8 to TRBJ2-5, with a possible D match to TRBD2 (5 bases). This CDR3 is built from 14 residues. Trimming took off 3 bases at V and 4 bases at J, with 12 bases between the two ends. Germline CDR1 SGHVS, CDR2 FQNEAQ. The CDR3 DNA follows: TGTGCCAGCAGCTTCTTCCGGGGTCGAGAGACCCAGTACTTC. The encoded protein is CASSFFRGRETQYF. The variable domain in full, completed from reference TRBV7-8 and TRBJ2-5, reads GAGVSQSPRYKVAKRGQDVALRCDPISGHVSLFWYQQALGQGPEFLTYFQNEAQLDKSGLPSDRFFAERPEGSVSTLKIQRTQQEDSAVYLCASSFFRGRETQYFGPGTRLLVL.

This clone has just a few counts. The chain links TRBV2 to TRBJ2-2; the D is unclear. Germline V gives CDR1 SNHLY, CDR2 FYNNEI. The CDR3 contains 17 residues. Trimming took off 2 bases at V and 2 bases at J, with 15 bases between the two ends. The CDR3 bases are TGTGCCAGCAGTGAAAGGATAGGGAACGTTAACACCGGGGAGCTGTTTTTT. Protein product: CASSERIGNVNTGELFF.

The chain has TRBV7-9 and TRBJ1-3, with no clear D. The CDR3 is 13 amino acids. V gave up 0 bases and J gave up 8 bases, with 8 bases separating them. Looked up from germline, CDR1 is SEHNR and CDR2 is FQNEAQ (reference sequence). Here the CDR3 reads CASSLAGSDTIYF. The DNA for the CDR3 is TGTGCCAGCAGCTTAGCGGGTTCGGACACCATATATTTT. The variable domain in full, completed from reference TRBV7-9 and TRBJ1-3, reads DTGVSQNPRHKITKRGQNVTFRCDPISEHNRLYWYRQTLGQGPEFLTYFQNEAQLEKSRLLSDRFSAERPKGSFSTLEIQRTEQGDSAMYLCASSLAGSDTIYFGEGSWLTVV.

This clone was counted a single time. The CDR3 nucleotides read TGTGCCAGCAGCGTAGGTATTACCAACAATGAGCAGTTCTTC. It translates to CASSVGITNNEQFF. The rearrangement joins TRBV9 to TRBJ2-1; D gene unclear. V shed 0 bases and J shed 5 bases, with 9 bases lying between them. The CDR3 is 14 residues long. Germline CDR1 and CDR2: SGDLS and YYNGEE.